These 20 T cell receptor beta chains were sequenced from one sample in a study of CD8 T cells in Susac syndrome. RNA, at about 0.45 to 1 ug, was reverse transcribed with random hexamers. TCRdb ran MiXCR on the immunoSEQ multiplex PCR reads and lists one entry per CDR3 protein. The data show hundreds of thousands of distinct CDR3 sequences, with 80% to 95% seen just once and around 0.067% held by the top ten. Source material: CD4+ T cells from PBMCs. These receptors were collected from a human donor with multiple sclerosis.

The chain uses TRBV30 and TRBJ1-2; D gene uncertain. This CDR3 region has 13 residues. Between the trimmed V and J ends, which lost 4 bases and 0 bases, there was a span of 9 bases. From germline, CDR1 is GTSNPN and CDR2 SVGIG (reference sequence). CDR3 loop: CAWTGPPNYGYTF. CDR3 DNA sequence: TGTGCCTGGACAGGCCCACCTAACTATGGCTACACCTTC.

This chain links TRBV9 with TRBJ2-2; TRBD1 matches 8 bases. The CDR3 has 19 residues. V shed 0 bases and J 5 bases; nucleotides not matched to a gene: 15. CDR1 and CDR2 from the germline V gene are SGDLS and YYNGEE. CDR3 residues: CASSVAFGTGRRKTGELFF. The CDR3 nucleotides read TGTGCCAGCAGCGTAGCTTTCGGGACAGGCAGGAGAAAGACCGGGGAGCTGTTTTTT.

The J gene is TRBJ1-1, the V gene TRBV6-5; the D is unclear. Germline V lookup: CDR1 MNHEY, CDR2 SVGAGI. Trimming took 2 bases from V and 3 from J, leaving 10 bases between them. This CDR3 spans 14 amino acids. CDR3 loop: CASSYKGYDTEAFF. The DNA for the CDR3 is TGTGCCAGCAGTTACAAGGGTTATGACACTGAAGCTTTCTTT.

This rearrangement joins TRBV7-8 to TRBJ2-4; D tentatively reads TRBD1 or TRBD2 (5 bases each). Germline V gene sequence: CDR1 SGHVS, CDR2 FQNEAQ. The V gene lost 1 base and the J gene lost 0 bases, with 16 bases spanning the gap. The CDR3 loop spans 18 amino acids. The CDR3 region has the DNA TGTGCCAGCAGCTTAGTCCGGGGCCAGGCGACAGCCAAAAACATTCAGTACTTC. As protein: CASSLVRGQATAKNIQYF.

The rearrangement uses TRBV3-1 and TRBJ2-2; D might be TRBD1 or TRBD2, each matching 5 bases. There are 15 residues in the CDR3. CDR1 and CDR2 from the germline V gene are LGHDT and YNNKEL (reference sequence). With 5 bases removed from V and 1 base from J, the gap between germline ends came to 11 bases. CDR3 DNA sequence: TGTGCCAGCAGCGGAGAGGGGTGGAACACCGGGGAGCTGTTTTTT. Translation gives CASSGEGWNTGELFF.

The chain carries TRBV5-6 and TRBJ2-1, with a tentative D call TRBD2 (6 bases). The length of the CDR3 is 16 residues. CDR1 is SGHDT and CDR2 is YYEEEE in the germline V gene. The V end was cut by 4 bases, the J end by 2 bases, with 16 bases between. The CDR3 protein is CASSPLAGSAYNEQFF. Here the CDR3 DNA reads TGTGCCAGCAGCCCATTGGCGGGGTCCGCCTACAATGAGCAGTTCTTC.

V usage is TRBV10-3 and J usage is TRBJ2-7; D is unclear. The V end was cut by 8 bases, the J end by 7 bases, with 18 bases between. The CDR3 is made up of 13 amino acids. Germline lookup yields CDR1 ENHRY and CDR2 SYGVKD. The CDR3 sequence is CAISQDQVREQYV. In DNA, the CDR3 is TGTGCCATCTCCCAAGATCAGGTGCGGGAGCAGTACGTC.

The CDR3 sequence: CASSLEAGDTEQYF. The CDR3 DNA reads TGTGCCAGCAGTTTAGAAGCGGGGGATACCGAGCAGTACTTC. J is TRBJ2-7 and V is TRBV27; TRBD2 matches 8 bases. Germline V CDR1 and CDR2: MNHEY, SMNVEV (reference sequence). V trimming: 2 bases; J trimming: 6 bases; junction bases outside the gene matches: 6. The CDR3 extends over 14 amino acids.

This clonotype was seen only once. The chain is built from TRBV10-3 and TRBJ2-2; no clear D gene. The V end was cut by 5 bases, the J end by 0 bases, with 7 bases between. The CDR3 totals 14 residues. Germline CDR1 reads ENHRY; CDR2 reads SYGVKD. The CDR3 sequence: CAISPGANTGELFF. Written as DNA, the CDR3 is TGTGCCATCAGTCCGGGTGCGAACACCGGGGAGCTGTTTTTT.

The genes are TRBV7-9 and TRBJ1-1; D not certain. CDR3 length equals 15 residues. Germline CDR1 is SEHNR and CDR2 is FQNEAQ (reference sequence). V was shortened by 6 bases and J by 9 bases, with 23 bases between the two germline ends. This CDR3 reads CASSPAWGAVGKAFF. The CDR3 nucleotides are TGTGCCAGCAGTCCGGCTTGGGGAGCAGTCGGGAAAGCTTTCTTT.

This clonotype was seen a few times. The V and J genes are TRBV30 and TRBJ1-5; TRBD1 matches 10 bases. J lost 6 bases, V lost 1 base, and 3 bases had no gene match. Looked up from germline, CDR1 is GTSNPN and CDR2 is SVGIG (reference sequence). The length of the CDR3 is 14 residues. This CDR3 reads CAWSGTGGGQPQHF. In DNA form, the CDR3 reads TGTGCCTGGAGTGGGACAGGGGGAGGTCAGCCCCAGCATTTT.

The table lists this clonotype with a count of one. The chain has TRBV6-4 and TRBJ1-1; D may be TRBD1 (5 bases). V lost 6 bases to trimming and J lost 4 bases, with 12 bases between them. Germline V CDR1 and CDR2: MRHNA, SNTAGT. This CDR3 contains 13 residues. CDR3 sequence (DNA): TGTGCCAGCAGCAGGGAACTTGGCACTGAAGCTTTCTTT. Translation: CASSRELGTEAFF.

This chain joins TRBV29-1 and TRBJ2-7; the match to TRBD1 covers 10 bases. CDR1 is SQVTM, CDR2 ANQGSEA, per germline. This CDR3 region has 14 residues. V shed 6 bases, J shed 5 bases, and the junction held 10 bases outside the gene matches. The CDR3 sequence: CSVAGTGDTNEQYF. In nucleotides, the CDR3 is TGCAGCGTCGCAGGGACAGGGGATACAAACGAGCAGTACTTC.

The chain links TRBV11-2 to TRBJ1-2, with 7 bases matching TRBD1. CDR1 is SGHAT, CDR2 FQNNGV, per germline. The CDR3 consists of 15 residues. The V and J ends lost 4 bases and 2 bases, in that order; junction bases with no gene match: 7. In nucleotides, the CDR3 is TGTGCCAGCAGCTCCAGGGGGGAGAGGAACTATGGCTACACCTTC. It is translated as CASSSRGERNYGYTF.

The rearrangement links TRBV2 to TRBJ1-4; D is uncertain. The V end lost 4 bases, the J end lost 7 bases, and 10 bases lay between the germline ends. Germline CDR1 is SNHLY and CDR2 is FYNNEI. The CDR3 runs 13 residues. The CDR3 DNA reads TGTGCCAGCAGTGTAGTAGGACCTGAAAAACTGTTTTTT. Encoded protein: CASSVVGPEKLFF.

The chain recombines TRBV5-6 with TRBJ2-5; 8 positions match TRBD1. V lost 4 bases, J lost 5 bases, and 10 bases stayed unmatched. CDR1 SGHDT and CDR2 YYEEEE come from the germline V gene. This CDR3 contains 15 residues. The CDR3 region is CASSTDRGPLETQYF. DNA of the CDR3: TGTGCCAGCAGCACCGACAGGGGCCCTTTGGAGACCCAGTACTTC.

The chain employs TRBV5-1 and TRBJ2-7; TRBD1 matches 10 bases. Germline V gene lookup returns CDR1 SGHRS and CDR2 YFSETQ. The junction had 9 bases not matched to a gene; V was cut back by 4 bases and J by 5 bases. There are 15 residues in the CDR3. CDR3 sequence reads: CASSATGTGDHEQYF. The DNA for the CDR3 is TGCGCCAGCAGCGCTACCGGGACAGGGGACCACGAGCAGTACTTC.

The CDR3 here is CASSLGQGWGETQYF. The CDR3 nucleotides read TGTGCCAGCAGCCTGGGGCAGGGTTGGGGAGAGACCCAGTACTTC. The chain combines TRBV27 with TRBJ2-5; possibly TRBD1 for D (5 bases). Trimming took off 6 bases at V and 4 bases at J, with 18 bases between the two ends. Looked up from germline, CDR1 is MNHEY and CDR2 is SMNVEV (reference sequence). The CDR3 runs to 15 residues.

The CDR3 DNA is TGTGCCAGCAGTCCAAGATCCACAGGGACCCTCGCCGCTGAAGCTTTCTTT. It encodes CASSPRSTGTLAAEAFF. This chain joins TRBV12-3 or TRBV12-4 and TRBJ1-1; D may be TRBD1 (6 bases). Trimming removed 5 bases at V and 6 bases at J, with 25 bases between. The CDR3 contains 17 residues.

This chain joins TRBV4-1 and TRBJ1-1; 7 bases line up with TRBD1. The CDR3 spans 15 residues. The J segment lost 10 bases and the V segment lost 4 bases, leaving 15 bases of the junction unmatched. Germline V lookup: CDR1 MGHRA, CDR2 YSYEKL. For the CDR3, the DNA is TGCGCCAGCAGCCTTTCGACAGGGTCTCTCGTGAGAGCTTTCTTT. This encodes CASSLSTGSLVRAFF.